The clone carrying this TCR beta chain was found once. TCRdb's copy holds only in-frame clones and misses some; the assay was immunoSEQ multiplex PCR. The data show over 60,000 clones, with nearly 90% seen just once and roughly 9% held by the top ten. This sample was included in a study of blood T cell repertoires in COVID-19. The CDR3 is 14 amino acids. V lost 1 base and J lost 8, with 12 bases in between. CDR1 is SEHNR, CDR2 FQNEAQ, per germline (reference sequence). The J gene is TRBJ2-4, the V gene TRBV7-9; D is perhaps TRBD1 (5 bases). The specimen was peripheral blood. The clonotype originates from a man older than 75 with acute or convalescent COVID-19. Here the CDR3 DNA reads TGTGCCAGCAGCTTAGGACAGTCCTGGGACATTCAGTACTTC. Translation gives CASSLGQSWDIQYF.